This T cell receptor (beta chain) was sequenced in a study of OX40 agonist ivuxolimab in advanced cancers. The table came from immunoSEQ multiplex PCR; TCRdb's copy has only in-frame clones and leaves some out. Of 95,000 to 150,000 clones listed, roughly 95% are singletons. This CDR3 comprises 15 residues. The germline gives CDR1 SGHAT, CDR2 FQDESV (reference sequence). Trimming removed 1 base from V and 8 bases from J; junction bases left unmatched: 8. Material: CD4+ or CD8+ T cells sorted from blood, obtained in a trial of the OX40 agonist ivuxolimab. The chain has TRBV11-1 and TRBJ2-1, with 7 positions matching TRBD1. The receptor was derived from an adult with an advanced solid tumor such as melanoma, head and neck, liver or kidney cancer. As DNA, the CDR3 is TGTGCCAGCAGCTTAGGGCAGGGGGACGGGGATGAGCAGTTCTTC. Protein: CASSLGQGDGDEQFF.